Listed here are 11 T cell receptor beta chains from one sample, sequenced in a study of T-cell memory formation after mild COVID-19. TCRdb re-called the 5' RACE reads through MiXCR, storing one row per CDR3 protein. This sample has fewer than 650,000 distinct CDR3 sequences; roughly a sixth occur once, and the top ten carry around 8.1%. The material sequenced was PBMCs or a T cell subset sorted from them (not recorded which). The receptors here all came from an adult woman who had mild COVID-19 (a few samples of this study predate the infection). Cell type and time point are not known.

The chain combines TRBV7-3 with TRBJ1-1; tentatively, D is TRBD1 (6 bases). V gave up 2 bases and J gave up 6 bases, with 13 bases separating them. The CDR3 sequence is 14 residues long. Germline V gene data show CDR1 as SGHTA and CDR2 as FQGTGA. The CDR3 DNA reads TGTGCCAGCAGCTTAGGGGGGCGCAGGTCTGAAGCTTTCTTT. It translates to CASSLGGRRSEAFF.

This clonotype was observed a few times. The chain recombines TRBV6-5 with TRBJ1-2; D uncertain. The germline V gene encodes CDR1 MNHEY and CDR2 SVGAGI. This CDR3 contains 12 residues. V lost 7 bases, J lost 4 bases, and 10 bases lay in between. CDR3 region: CASTVDGYGYTF. The CDR3 DNA reads TGTGCCAGCACCGTGGACGGCTATGGCTACACCTTC.

The rearrangement joins TRBV15 to TRBJ2-1; the match to TRBD1 covers 12 bases. CDR3 length: 15 residues. V trimming: 2 bases; J trimming: 10 bases; junction bases outside the gene matches: 6. Germline V lookup: CDR1 LNHNV, CDR2 YYDKDF (reference sequence). The CDR3 DNA sequence: TGTGCCACCAGCAGACCGGGACAGGGGGCCTGGGAGCAGTTCTTC. Translation: CATSRPGQGAWEQFF.

This clonotype was detected a few times. The chain uses TRBV6-5 and TRBJ1-2; D is unclear. The germline V gene encodes CDR1 MNHEY and CDR2 SVGAGI. The CDR3 runs to 14 residues. Trimming shortened V by 2 bases and J by 8 bases, and 15 bases separated the two germline ends. In DNA, the CDR3 is TGTGCCAGCAGTTACCCGGGTGGGGTAGAAGGCTACACCTTC. Amino acid sequence: CASSYPGGVEGYTF.

This clonotype was seen at least ten times. This chain connects TRBV12-3 or TRBV12-4 to TRBJ1-1, with 12 bases fitting TRBD1. There are 14 residues in the CDR3. V was clipped by 4 bases and J by 9 bases; unmatched bases: 6. CDR3 DNA sequence: TGTGCCAGCAGTTACGGGACAGGGGGCAAGAAAGCTTTCTTT. This codes for CASSYGTGGKKAFF.

The CDR3 sequence is CASKGPRTGLNTEAFF. CDR3 sequence (DNA): TGTGCCAGCAAAGGCCCCAGGACGGGGTTGAACACTGAAGCTTTCTTT. This sequence joins TRBV21-1 and TRBJ1-1; TRBD1, the D gene given by the table, was not confirmed from the DNA. TRBV21-1 is a listed pseudogene. CDR3 length equals 16 residues.

This clonotype has a handful of counts. This chain uses TRBV24-1 with TRBJ2-2, with 7 bases that match TRBD1. Germline CDR1 and CDR2: KGHDR and SFDVKD. V lost 4 bases, J lost 3 bases, and 7 bases stayed unmatched. The CDR3 has 16 residues. Here the CDR3 reads CATSDPTGPDTGELFF. The CDR3 DNA reads as TGTGCCACCAGTGACCCGACAGGGCCAGACACCGGGGAGCTGTTTTTT.

This chain links TRBV15 with TRBJ2-1; D is unclear. V was shortened by 3 bases and J by 7 bases, with 10 bases between the two germline ends. The CDR3 totals 13 residues. Germline V gene sequence: CDR1 LNHNV, CDR2 YYDKDF (reference sequence). The CDR3 loop is CATSRGLINEQFF. CDR3 nucleotide sequence: TGTGCCACCAGCAGGGGCCTAATTAATGAGCAGTTCTTC.

The J gene is TRBJ2-5, the V gene TRBV30; 12 nucleotides align to TRBD2. This CDR3 is 15 amino acids long. Germline CDR1 is GTSNPN and CDR2 is SVGIG (reference sequence). V shed 3 bases, J shed 7 bases, and the junction held 9 bases outside the gene matches. This chain's CDR3 is CAWRLAGGTYLTQYF. The CDR3 DNA reads TGTGCCTGGAGACTAGCGGGAGGTACCTACTTGACCCAGTACTTC.

The chain is built from TRBV27 and TRBJ1-6; D possibly corresponds to TRBD1 (5 bases). Trimming took 6 bases from V and 5 from J, leaving 11 bases between them. Germline CDR1 is MNHEY and CDR2 is SMNVEV (reference sequence). The CDR3 loop spans 14 amino acids. CDR3 nucleotides: TGTGCCAGCAGACTCTTGGGGGATAATTCACCCCTCCACTTT. Translating gives CASRLLGDNSPLHF.

The rearrangement uses TRBV7-8 and TRBJ2-7, with 11 positions matching TRBD2. This CDR3 is 15 amino acids long. The V segment lost 3 bases and the J segment 0 bases; nucleotides outside the gene matches: 1. CDR1 is SGHVS, CDR2 FQNEAQ, per germline. The CDR3 bases are TGTGCCAGCAGCTTGACTAGCGGGATCTCCTACGAGCAGTACTTC. Its translation is CASSLTSGISYEQYF.